A selection of T cell receptor beta chains follows, all from one sample in a study of PD-L1 blockade in urothelial cancer. Libraries were prepared by immunoSEQ multiplex PCR; TCRdb keeps only in-frame clonotypes and omits some of them. The sample lists about 88,000 clones; 90% were seen once. The sequences come from PBMCs, collected around atezolizumab (anti-PD-L1) treatment. Receptor source: a man aged 55-75 years with urothelial cancer. Both conserved end residues are part of each CDR3. D genes are given only for firm matches. Rows give clone size only sometimes, using once, few, many, or a class for an expanded clone.

v_gene	abundance	d_gene	j_gene	CDR3aa	CDR3nt
TRBV28	few	-	TRBJ1-6	CASREGRNNSPLHF	TGTGCCAGCAGGGAGGGACGGAATAATTCACCCCTCCACTTT
TRBV4-2	-	TRBD2	TRBJ2-1	CASSPRGSGGASNEQFF	TGTGCCAGCAGCCCCCGGGGTAGCGGGGGCGCCTCGAATGAGCAGTTCTTC
TRBV28	-	-	TRBJ2-1	CASSLSGNEQFF	TGTGCCAGCAGTCTTAGCGGCAATGAGCAGTTCTTC
TRBV11-2	-	-	TRBJ2-7	CASSVTRLYEQYF	TGTGCCAGCAGCGTCACAAGACTGTACGAGCAGTACTTC
TRBV4-2	-	TRBD1	TRBJ1-4	CASSQDGTGVDEKLFF	TGTGCCAGCAGCCAGGATGGGACAGGGGTGGATGAAAAACTGTTTTTT
TRBV9	-	TRBD1	TRBJ2-7	CASSAGQGASYEQYF	TGTGCCAGCAGCGCGGGACAGGGGGCCTCGTACGAGCAGTACTTC
TRBV6-1	-	-	TRBJ2-7	CASSFLRDTSYEQYF	TGTGCCAGCAGTTTCCTTCGGGACACCTCCTACGAGCAGTACTTC
TRBV6-5	-	-	TRBJ2-3	CASSYSSGADTQYF	TGTGCCAGCAGTTACTCTTCGGGGGCAGATACGCAGTATTTT
TRBV6-5	-	TRBD1	TRBJ2-3	CASSSFPGQGGDTQYF	TGTGCCAGCAGTTCCTTTCCAGGACAGGGGGGGGATACGCAGTATTTT
TRBV6-1	-	-	TRBJ1-5	CASRASGLGNQPQHF	TGTGCCAGCAGGGCGTCAGGGCTGGGCAATCAGCCCCAGCATTTT